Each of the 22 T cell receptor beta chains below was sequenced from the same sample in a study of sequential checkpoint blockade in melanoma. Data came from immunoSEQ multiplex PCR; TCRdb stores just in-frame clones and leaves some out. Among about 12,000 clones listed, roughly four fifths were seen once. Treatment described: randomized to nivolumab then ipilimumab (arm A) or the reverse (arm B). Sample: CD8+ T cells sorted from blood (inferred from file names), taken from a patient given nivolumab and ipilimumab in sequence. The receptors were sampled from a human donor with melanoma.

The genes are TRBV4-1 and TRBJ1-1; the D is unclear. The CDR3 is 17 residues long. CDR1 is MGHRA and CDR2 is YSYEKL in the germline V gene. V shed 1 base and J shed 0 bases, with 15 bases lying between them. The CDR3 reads CASSQVGSRGLNTEAFF. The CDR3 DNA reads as TGCGCCAGCAGCCAAGTGGGGTCACGGGGTTTGAACACTGAAGCTTTCTTT.

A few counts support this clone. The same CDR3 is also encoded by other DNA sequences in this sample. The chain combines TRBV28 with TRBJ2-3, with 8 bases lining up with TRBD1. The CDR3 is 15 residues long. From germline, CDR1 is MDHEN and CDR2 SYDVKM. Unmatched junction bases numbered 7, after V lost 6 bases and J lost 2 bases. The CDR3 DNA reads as TGTGCCAGCAGGATAAGACAGGGGCCCACAGATACGCAGTATTTT. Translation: CASRIRQGPTDTQYF.

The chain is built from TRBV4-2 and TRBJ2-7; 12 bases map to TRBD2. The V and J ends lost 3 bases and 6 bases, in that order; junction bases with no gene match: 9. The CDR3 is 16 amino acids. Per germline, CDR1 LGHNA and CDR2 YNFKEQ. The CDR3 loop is CASSQDSSGGAGEQYF. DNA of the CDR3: TGTGCCAGCAGCCAGGACTCTAGCGGGGGGGCCGGCGAGCAGTACTTC.

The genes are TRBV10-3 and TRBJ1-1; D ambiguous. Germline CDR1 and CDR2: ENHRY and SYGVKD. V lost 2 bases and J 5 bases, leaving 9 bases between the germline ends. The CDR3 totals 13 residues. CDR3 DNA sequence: TGTGCCATCAGTGAGGAAAGAGCGACTGAAGCTTTCTTT. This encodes CAISEERATEAFF.

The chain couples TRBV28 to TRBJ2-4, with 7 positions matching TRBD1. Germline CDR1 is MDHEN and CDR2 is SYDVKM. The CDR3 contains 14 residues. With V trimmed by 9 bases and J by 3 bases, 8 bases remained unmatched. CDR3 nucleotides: TGTGCCAGTATGCTCCGGGACAGCAAAAACATTCAGTACTTC. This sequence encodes CASMLRDSKNIQYF.

This chain's CDR3 is CASSLDSAPSYEQYF. The DNA for the CDR3 is TGTGCCAGCAGCTTGGACAGTGCTCCCTCCTACGAGCAGTACTTC. The chain couples TRBV5-5 to TRBJ2-7; D is unclear. V dropped 0 bases and J dropped 0 bases, with 10 bases sitting between them. The CDR3 is 15 residues long. From germline, CDR1 is SGHKS and CDR2 YYEKEE (reference sequence).

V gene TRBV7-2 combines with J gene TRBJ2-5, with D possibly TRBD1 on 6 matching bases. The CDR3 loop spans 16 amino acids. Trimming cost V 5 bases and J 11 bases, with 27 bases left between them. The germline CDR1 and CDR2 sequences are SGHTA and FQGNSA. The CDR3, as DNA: TGTGCCAGCAGCCTCCTGGGACATTTTGAACCTGGGGAGCAGTACTTC. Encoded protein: CASSLLGHFEPGEQYF.

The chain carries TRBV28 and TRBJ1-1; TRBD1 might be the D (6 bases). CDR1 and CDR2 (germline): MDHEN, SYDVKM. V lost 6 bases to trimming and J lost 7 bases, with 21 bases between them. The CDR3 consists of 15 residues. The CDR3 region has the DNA TGTGCCAGCAGCCACGCCCCTCAACAGGGCGGTGAAGCTTTCTTT. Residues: CASSHAPQQGGEAFF. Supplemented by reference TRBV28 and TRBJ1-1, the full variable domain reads DVKVTQSSRYLVKRTGEKVFLECVQDMDHENMFWYRQDPGLGLRLIYFSYDVKMKEKGDIPEGYSVSREKKERFSLILESASTNQTSMYLCASSHAPQQGGEAFFGQGTRLTVV.

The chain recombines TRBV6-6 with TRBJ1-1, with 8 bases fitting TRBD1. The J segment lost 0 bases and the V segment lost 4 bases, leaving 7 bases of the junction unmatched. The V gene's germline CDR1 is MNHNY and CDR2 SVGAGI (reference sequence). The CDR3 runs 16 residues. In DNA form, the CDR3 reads TGTGCCAGCAGTTCCCGGACAGGGCTACTGAACACTGAAGCTTTCTTT. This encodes CASSSRTGLLNTEAFF.

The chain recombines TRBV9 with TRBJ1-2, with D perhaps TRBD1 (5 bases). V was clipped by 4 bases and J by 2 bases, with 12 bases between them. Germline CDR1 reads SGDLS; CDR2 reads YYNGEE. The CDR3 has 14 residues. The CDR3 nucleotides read TGTGCCAGCAGCAAATTCAGGGTGAACTATGGCTACACCTTC. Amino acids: CASSKFRVNYGYTF.

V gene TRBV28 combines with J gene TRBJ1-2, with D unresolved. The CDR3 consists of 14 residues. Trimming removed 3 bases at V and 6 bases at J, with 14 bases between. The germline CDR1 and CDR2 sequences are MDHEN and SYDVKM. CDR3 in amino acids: CASSFVEETDGYTF. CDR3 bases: TGTGCCAGCAGTTTCGTCGAGGAAACGGATGGCTACACCTTC.

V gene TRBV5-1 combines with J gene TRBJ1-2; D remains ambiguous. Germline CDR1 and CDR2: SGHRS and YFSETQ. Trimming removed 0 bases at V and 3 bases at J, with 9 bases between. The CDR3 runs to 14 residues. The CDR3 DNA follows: TGCGCCAGCAGCTTGGAGCAGGTTTACTATGGCTACACCTTC. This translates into CASSLEQVYYGYTF.

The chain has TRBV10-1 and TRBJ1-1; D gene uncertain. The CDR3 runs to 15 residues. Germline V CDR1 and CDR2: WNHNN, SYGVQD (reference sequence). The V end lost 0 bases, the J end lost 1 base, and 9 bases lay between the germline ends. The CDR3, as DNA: TGCGCCAGCAGTGAGTCTCTCTCGGGGAACACTGAAGCTTTCTTT. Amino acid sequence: CASSESLSGNTEAFF.

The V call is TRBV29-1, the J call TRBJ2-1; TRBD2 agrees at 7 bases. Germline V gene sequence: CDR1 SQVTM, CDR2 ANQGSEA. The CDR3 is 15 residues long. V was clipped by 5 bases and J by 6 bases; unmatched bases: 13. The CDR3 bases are TGCAGCGTTCCGACTCTCGCGGGAGTTTCCAATGAGCAGTTCTTC. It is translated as CSVPTLAGVSNEQFF.

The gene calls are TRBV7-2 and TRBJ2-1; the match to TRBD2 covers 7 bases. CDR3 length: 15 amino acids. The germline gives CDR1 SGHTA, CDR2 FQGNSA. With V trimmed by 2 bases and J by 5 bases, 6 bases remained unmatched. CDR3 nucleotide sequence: TGTGCCAGCAGCTTAAGTTCTAGCGGTAACAATGAGCAGTTCTTC. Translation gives CASSLSSSGNNEQFF.

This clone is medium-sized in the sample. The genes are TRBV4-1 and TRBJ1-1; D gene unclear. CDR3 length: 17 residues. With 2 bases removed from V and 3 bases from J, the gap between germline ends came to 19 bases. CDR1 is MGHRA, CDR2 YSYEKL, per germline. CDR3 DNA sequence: TGCGCCAGCAGCCAAATTGGGCTAGGACTCAAGGACACTGAAGCTTTCTTT. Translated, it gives CASSQIGLGLKDTEAFF.

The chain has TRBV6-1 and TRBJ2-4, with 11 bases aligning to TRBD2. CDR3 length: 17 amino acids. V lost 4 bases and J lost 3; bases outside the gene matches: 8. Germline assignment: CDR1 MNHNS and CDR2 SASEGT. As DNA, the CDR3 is TGTGCCAGCAGTGCCCTCCTAGCGGGAGGCGGCAAAAACATTCAGTACTTC. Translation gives CASSALLAGGGKNIQYF.

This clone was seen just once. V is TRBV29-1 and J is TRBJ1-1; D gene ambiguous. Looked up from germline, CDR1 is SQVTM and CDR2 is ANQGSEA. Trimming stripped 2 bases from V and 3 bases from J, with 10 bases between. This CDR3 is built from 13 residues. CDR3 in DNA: TGCAGCGTTGAAACGGGGTTGGACACTGAAGCTTTCTTT. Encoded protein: CSVETGLDTEAFF.

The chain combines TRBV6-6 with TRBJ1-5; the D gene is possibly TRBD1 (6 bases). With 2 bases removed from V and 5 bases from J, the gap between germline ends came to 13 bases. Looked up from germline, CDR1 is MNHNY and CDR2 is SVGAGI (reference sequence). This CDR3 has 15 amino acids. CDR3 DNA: TGTGCCAGCAGTTACCCGGCGGGGGGCGATCAGCCCCAGCATTTT. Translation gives CASSYPAGGDQPQHF.

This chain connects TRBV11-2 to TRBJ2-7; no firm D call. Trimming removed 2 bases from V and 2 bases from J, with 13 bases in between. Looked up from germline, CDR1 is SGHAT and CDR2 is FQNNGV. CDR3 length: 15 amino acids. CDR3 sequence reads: CASSLMYSQPYEQYF. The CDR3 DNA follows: TGTGCCAGCAGCTTAATGTACAGCCAGCCCTACGAGCAGTACTTC.

In DNA form, the CDR3 reads TGCAGCGTTGGCCGGGACTCTGGCTACACCTTC. Encoded protein: CSVGRDSGYTF. The chain couples TRBV29-1 to TRBJ1-2, with D perhaps matching TRBD1 (5 bases). V was trimmed by 4 bases and J by 7 bases, leaving 10 bases between them. The germline CDR1 and CDR2 sequences are SQVTM and ANQGSEA. This CDR3 comprises 11 residues.

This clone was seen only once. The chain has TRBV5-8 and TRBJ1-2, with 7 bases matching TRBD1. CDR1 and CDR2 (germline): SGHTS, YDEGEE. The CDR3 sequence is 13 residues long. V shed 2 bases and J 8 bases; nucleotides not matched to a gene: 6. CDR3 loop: CASSFRTGDGYTF. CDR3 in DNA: TGTGCCAGCAGCTTTCGGACAGGAGACGGCTACACCTTC.